This TCR beta chain was sequenced in a study of blood T cell repertoires in COVID-19. Study at large: Acute and convalescent COVID-19 samples came from the United States, Italy and Spain. Sample material is recorded as cDNA or gDNA derived from T cells, B-cell-depleted T cells, or PBMCs.

V was shortened by 3 bases and J by 4 bases, with 9 bases between the two germline ends. Germline CDR1 and CDR2: LGHDT and YNNKEL (reference sequence). The CDR3 is made up of 13 amino acids. In the original processing: Reference gene primers were amplified, and this amplification served to estimate nucleated cell counts. Data came from immunoSEQ multiplex PCR; TCRdb stores just in-frame clones and leaves some out. From that table come the V and J calls and clone size; the DNA was used to work out D and trimming. The sample records some 48,000 clones, roughly 84% being singletons. V gene TRBV3-1 (or the pseudogene TRBV3-2) combines with J gene TRBJ1-1; D is perhaps TRBD1 (5 bases). This receptor was obtained from a woman aged 60 to 75 with acute or convalescent COVID-19. Sample: peripheral blood. As DNA, the CDR3 is TGTGCCAGCAGCCAGCGTGGGGCCACTGAAGCTTTCTTT. Translated, it gives CASSQRGATEAFF.